This T cell receptor beta chain was captured in a study of T cell responses to AZD1222 COVID-19 vaccine. As for the study in general: Pooling covered second doses at about 4 or about 12 weeks.

Study-wide findings and caveats: Spike-specific TCR breadth and depth both grew after two AZD1222 doses. Just five to seven AZD1222 recipients tested seropositive at baseline. Within unmutated variant regions lay the reported targets of nearly half of spike-specific TCRs.

Profiling relied on immunoSEQ multiplex PCR, and the TCRdb table lists in-frame clones only, not all of them. The sample has around 130,000 clones; 91% are singletons. Comments on this clone: Its cognate antigen is unknown.

CDR1 SGHTA and CDR2 FQGNSA come from the germline V gene. V was clipped by 10 bases and J by 0 bases, with 12 bases between them. The CDR3 has 13 amino acids. The source is an adult in good health. This material consisted of peripheral blood, taken on day 0 of AZD1222 vaccination. The genes are TRBV7-2 and TRBJ1-1; TRBD1 is a possible D gene (6 bases). The CDR3 DNA reads as TGTGCCACGGGGGCTGCCTTGAACACTGAAGCTTTCTTT. Translated, it gives CATGAALNTEAFF.